One and the same sample provided the 10 T cell receptor beta chains below, sequenced in a study of blood T cell repertoires in COVID-19. TCRdb's table, derived via immunoSEQ multiplex PCR, lists solely in-frame clones and lacks some. Among about 270,000 clones, around 89% were seen once, and the ten largest hold around 3%. Sequencing was performed on PBMCs or T cells enriched from blood (not recorded which). These receptors all come from a woman between 45 and 60 years old who had recovered from COVID-19.

This CDR3 is CAIRGAGANVLTF. CDR3 coding DNA: TGTGCGATCAGGGGTGCTGGGGCCAACGTCCTGACTTTC. The rearrangement joins TRBV28 to TRBJ2-6, with D tentatively TRBD1 (6 bases). CDR1 is MDHEN and CDR2 is SYDVKM in the germline V gene. The CDR3 has 13 amino acids.

V is TRBV7-3 and J is TRBJ2-3, with D perhaps matching TRBD2 (5 bases). CDR3 size: 15 residues. V was trimmed by 5 bases and J by 6 bases, leaving 18 bases between them. The germline V gene has CDR1 SGHTA and CDR2 FQGTGA. CDR3 residues: CASSGAGIVGDTQYF. The CDR3 DNA follows: TGTGCCAGCAGCGGCGCCGGGATTGTCGGGGATACGCAGTATTTT.

The V call is TRBV5-1, the J call TRBJ2-3; TRBD2 agrees at 7 bases. Germline values: CDR1 SGHRS, CDR2 YFSETQ. The length of the CDR3 is 16 residues. The V segment lost 0 bases and the J segment 6 bases; nucleotides outside the gene matches: 10. CDR3 loop: CASSLGGGSPGDTQYF. The CDR3 bases are TGCGCCAGCAGCTTGGGCGGCGGGAGCCCCGGGGATACGCAGTATTTT.

The CDR3 spells CASSSASQVYGYTF. The CDR3, as DNA: TGTGCCAGCAGTTCCGCGTCACAGGTTTATGGCTACACCTTC. The rearrangement joins TRBV28 to TRBJ1-2; tentative D call: TRBD1 (5 bases). This CDR3 has 14 amino acids. The ends were cut back, 4 bases at V and 5 bases at J, with 14 bases in the middle. Germline CDR1 MDHEN, CDR2 SYDVKM.

The chain couples TRBV5-1 to TRBJ2-3, with D tentatively TRBD2 (5 bases). Looked up from germline, CDR1 is SGHRS and CDR2 is YFSETQ. Trimming removed 4 bases from V and 0 bases from J, with 18 bases in between. There are 17 residues in the CDR3. The CDR3 loop is CASSHLISDYSTDTQYF. CDR3 sequence (DNA): TGCGCCAGCAGCCATCTTATTAGCGATTATAGCACAGATACGCAGTATTTT. Supplemented by reference TRBV5-1 and TRBJ2-3, the full variable domain reads KAGVTQTPRYLIKTRGQQVTLSCSPISGHRSVSWYQQTPGQGLQFLFEYFSETQRNKGNFPGRFSGRQFSNSRSEMNVSTLELGDSALYLCASSHLISDYSTDTQYFGPGTRLTVL.

The chain has TRBV29-1 and TRBJ1-1; D gene uncertain. The germline V and J ends were trimmed by 4 bases and 3 bases, with 12 bases remaining between them. This CDR3 contains 13 residues. Germline assignment: CDR1 SQVTM and CDR2 ANQGSEA. CDR3 in DNA: TGCAGCGTTGCTCCCGAGTTAGACACTGAAGCTTTCTTT. Its translation: CSVAPELDTEAFF. Drawing the rest from reference TRBV29-1 and TRBJ1-1, the complete variable domain is SAVISQKPSRDICQRGTSLTIQCQVDSQVTMMFWYRQQPGQSLTLIATANQGSEATYESGFVIDKFPISRPNLTFSTLTVSNMSPEDSSIYLCSVAPELDTEAFFGQGTRLTVV.

The V and J genes are TRBV7-8 and TRBJ1-2, with D possibly matching TRBD1 (6 bases). The V end lost 5 bases, the J end lost 2 bases, and 12 bases lay between the germline ends. This CDR3 region has 14 residues. Germline V CDR1 and CDR2: SGHVS, FQNEAQ. The CDR3 here is CASSPHRVNYGYTF. In DNA, the CDR3 is TGTGCCAGCAGCCCCCACAGGGTCAACTATGGCTACACCTTC.

J is TRBJ2-5 and V is TRBV5-1, with D possibly TRBD1 on 6 matching bases. The germline V gene encodes CDR1 SGHRS and CDR2 YFSETQ. CDR3 length: 14 amino acids. The V gene lost 3 bases and the J gene lost 4 bases, with 13 bases spanning the gap. In nucleotides, the CDR3 is TGCGCCAGCAGCTATACAGGGATCCGAGAGACCCAGTACTTC. It yields the protein CASSYTGIRETQYF.

The CDR3 sequence is CASSPRGANTGELFF. The CDR3 DNA reads as TGTGCCAGCTCACCGCGGGGGGCGAACACCGGGGAGCTGTTTTTT. This chain joins TRBV18 and TRBJ2-2, with 8 positions matching TRBD2. Germline V gives CDR1 KGHSH, CDR2 LQKENI. V dropped 3 bases and J dropped 0; count of bases not matched to a gene: 0. This CDR3 spans 15 amino acids.

The rearrangement joins TRBV5-1 to TRBJ1-4; TRBD1 is a possible D gene (5 bases). From germline, CDR1 is SGHRS and CDR2 YFSETQ. V gave up 1 base and J gave up 2 bases, with 9 bases separating them. CDR3 length: 15 residues. The CDR3 loop reads CASSLSGRTNEKLFF. The CDR3 bases are TGCGCCAGCAGCTTGTCAGGGCGCACTAATGAAAAACTGTTTTTT.